This entry is about one T cell receptor (beta chain). Its antigen remains unknown. The sample is drawn from a study of cytomegalovirus exposure and HLA in healthy donors. PCR used 60 Vbeta primers and 13 Jbeta primers. Repertoires were generated with immunoSEQ multiplex PCR, while TCRdb's copy carries only in-frame clones and drops some. Of 150,000 or so clones in the sample, about four fifths were seen once. Study findings and constraints: Further analysis, carried out later, found HLA-associated TCR beta chains more clonally expanded than equally common other chains. Later analysis suggested most CMV-associated TCR beta chains were HLA-restricted.

V shed 3 bases, J shed 3 bases, and the junction held 6 bases outside the gene matches. The CDR3 sequence is 17 residues long. Germline V lookup: CDR1 SGHKS, CDR2 YYEKEE (reference sequence). This sequence originates from a man between 18 and 29 years old in good health and CMV-seronegative. The sequenced material came from PBMCs. V gene TRBV5-5 combines with J gene TRBJ2-2; 12 nucleotides agree with TRBD2. CDR3 DNA sequence: TGTGCCAGCAGCTCGAGACTAGCGGGGGTTTACACCGGGGAGCTGTTTTTT. It specifies CASSSRLAGVYTGELFF.